Reported below is one TCR beta chain. The data were taken from a study of blood T cell repertoires in COVID-19. Study-level information: Both acute and convalescent COVID-19 samples were obtained from the United States, Italy and Spain. PBMCs, B-cell-depleted T cells, or T cells were the source of the cDNA or gDNA that made up the material.

Original methodology: Counts of nucleated cells, estimated from reference gene primer amplification, were obtained. Method: immunoSEQ multiplex PCR; TCRdb's copy keeps in-frame clones and lacks some. D and trimming were read from the DNA, whereas the V and J calls and clone size are those reported in that table. This table holds roughly 150,000 clones, roughly four fifths found once. V was shortened by 5 bases and J by 5 bases, with 12 bases between the two germline ends. Germline V CDR1 and CDR2: SGHNT, YENEEA. CDR3 length: 13 residues. The material sequenced was peripheral blood. This sequence originates from a woman aged 80 or over with acute or convalescent COVID-19. The chain links TRBV11-3 to TRBJ2-5; TRBD1 might be the D (8 bases). CDR3 bases: TGTGCCAGCAGCCTACAGGGGGGGGAGACCCAGTACTTC. Translating it yields CASSLQGGETQYF.